Reported below is one T cell receptor beta chain. The sample's time point: pretreatment peripheral blood. The sample comes from a study of PD-L1 blockade in urothelial cancer. Overall study: Male sex and bladder-origin urothelial cancer were recorded for twenty-five of 29 patients. T cells were recovered from blood samples at a median of around 140,000. Blood underwent analysis 3 weeks (second dose) and 6 weeks after treatment began.

Synthetic TCR analog templates were spiked into all PCRs individually. TCRdb's table, derived via immunoSEQ multiplex PCR, lists solely in-frame clones and lacks some. The sample lists 95,000 to 100,000 clones, roughly 84% occurring once. This receptor was obtained from a man in his sixties with urothelial cancer. The sequences come from PBMCs, collected around atezolizumab (anti-PD-L1) treatment.

Here the CDR3 DNA reads TGTGCCAGCAGCTTACAATCGCGGAACTCTGGAAACACCATATATTTT. Translating it yields CASSLQSRNSGNTIYF. This chain uses TRBV7-8 with TRBJ1-3; no clear D. Germline CDR1 SGHVS, CDR2 FQNEAQ. CDR3 length equals 16 residues. V was pared by 2 bases and J by 0 bases, with 11 bases between.